Here is one TCR beta chain with its context. The target antigen is unknown. Stated time point: persistent/refractory GD, antithyroid drugs over 5 years with positive TRAb. The TCR library was prepared using RNA isolated from PBMCs. CDR3 size: 14 residues. V was cut by 0 bases and J by 7 bases, with 9 bases left in between. This entry belongs to a study of regulatory T cells in long-lasting Graves disease. At the level of the study: The criterion for persistent Graves' disease was over 5 years of antithyroid drugs with positive TSH receptor antibodies. General study points: Possibly, too few samples lowered accuracy. Lower TCR diversity characterized persistent Graves' patients relative to newly diagnosed patients. The study found TRBV28, TRBJ1-2 and TRBJ2-5 favored in persistent disease.

Researchers made TCR beta libraries by using iRepertoire HTBI primers and running Arm-PCR on CDR3 regions. TCRdb itself ran the multiplex PCR reads through MiXCR, one entry per CDR3 protein. The sample yields roughly 450,000 distinct CDR3 sequences, less than 25% seen once. The sample here was peripheral blood mononuclear cells (PBMCs), taken when the disease was refractory, from a patient treated with antithyroid drugs. The chain employs TRBV12-3 or TRBV12-4 and TRBJ2-2, with D maybe TRBD1 (6 bases). The receptor was derived from a female donor with Graves disease. CDR3 DNA sequence: TGTGCCAGCAGTTTAGCAAGGGGACACGGGGAGCTGTTTTTT. This codes for CASSLARGHGELFF.